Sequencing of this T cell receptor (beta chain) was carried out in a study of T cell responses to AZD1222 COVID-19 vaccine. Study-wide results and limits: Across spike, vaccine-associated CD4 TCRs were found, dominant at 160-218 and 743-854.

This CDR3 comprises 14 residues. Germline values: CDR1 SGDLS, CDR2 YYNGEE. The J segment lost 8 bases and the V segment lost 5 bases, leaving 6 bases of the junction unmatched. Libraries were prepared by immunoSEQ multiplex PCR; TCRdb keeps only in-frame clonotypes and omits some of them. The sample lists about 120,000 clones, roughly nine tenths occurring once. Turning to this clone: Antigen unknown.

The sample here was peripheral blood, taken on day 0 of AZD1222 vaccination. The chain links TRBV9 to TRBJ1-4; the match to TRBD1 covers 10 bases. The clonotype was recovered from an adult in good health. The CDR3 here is CASSYGTGDEKLFF. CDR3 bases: TGTGCCAGCAGTTATGGGACAGGGGACGAAAAACTGTTTTTT. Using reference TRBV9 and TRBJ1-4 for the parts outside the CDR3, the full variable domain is DSGVTQTPKHLITATGQRVTLRCSPRSGDLSVYWYQQSLDQGLQFLIQYYNGEERAKGNILERFSAQQFPDLHSELNLSSLELGDSALYFCASSYGTGDEKLFFGSGTQLSVL.